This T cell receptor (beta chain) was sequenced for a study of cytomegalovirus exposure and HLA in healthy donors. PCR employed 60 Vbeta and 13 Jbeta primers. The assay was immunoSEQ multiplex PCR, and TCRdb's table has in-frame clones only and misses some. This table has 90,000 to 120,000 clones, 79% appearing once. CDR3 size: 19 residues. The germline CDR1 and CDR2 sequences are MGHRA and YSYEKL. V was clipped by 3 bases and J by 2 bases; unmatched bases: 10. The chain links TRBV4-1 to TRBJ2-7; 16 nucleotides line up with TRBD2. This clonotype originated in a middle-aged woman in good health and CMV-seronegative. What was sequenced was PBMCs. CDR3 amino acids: CASSHSPGLAGGPPYEQYF. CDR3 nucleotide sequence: TGCGCCAGCAGCCATTCCCCGGGACTAGCGGGAGGGCCTCCCTACGAGCAGTACTTC.